This record covers a single TCR beta chain. This sample stems from a study of blood T cell repertoires in COVID-19. Per the original data handling: Using reference gene primer amplification, nucleated cell counts were estimated. Sequencing used immunoSEQ multiplex PCR; TCRdb keeps in-frame clones, though not all of them. The D gene and trimming were derived from the DNA, and the V and J assignments and clone size from that table. The table lists approximately 150,000 clones, 84% of them singletons, with about a tenth in the top ten. This TCR derives from a man in his 60s with active or convalescent COVID-19. Sequencing was done on a sample of peripheral blood.

The CDR3 reads CAWSVRGGVKWNTEAFF. The CDR3 nucleotides read TGTGCCTGGAGTGTACGGGGGGGAGTTAAGTGGAACACTGAAGCTTTCTTT. The chain links TRBV30 to TRBJ1-1; tentative D call: TRBD1 (5 bases). This CDR3 spans 17 amino acids. Germline CDR1 reads GTSNPN; CDR2 reads SVGIG (reference sequence). Trimming removed 0 bases from V and 1 base from J, with 18 bases in between.